This T cell receptor beta chain was found in a study of monozygotic twins with inflammatory bowel disease. Study-wide points: None of the different T cell subtypes could be distinguished from one another.

For this clonotype: Its target is not known.

TCRdb re-called the 5' RACE reads; every CDR3 protein appears as one record, without DNA. The sample has under 200,000 distinct CDR3 sequences. The CDR3 length is 16 residues. The germline V gene encodes CDR1 SNHLY and CDR2 FYNNEI. Sequencing was done on a sample of blood. The clonotype comes from a human donor with ulcerative colitis or Crohn's disease, or a healthy co-twin of an affected twin (not recorded which). The J gene is TRBJ2-7, the V gene TRBV2; lacking DNA, the TRBD1 call made by TCRdb goes unchecked. CDR3 region: CASRSVRDRPSYEQYF.